This TCR beta chain emerged from a study of human thymus T cells. Study-wide results and limits: Apparent bias marked the V and J gene usage of thymic and blood repertoires. Related research described strongly overlapping thymic repertoires in unrelated people.

A word on this clone: Its target is unknown.

Here immunoSEQ multiplex PCR was the method, and the copy in TCRdb shows in-frame clones only, minus some. The sample has some 72,000 clones, around 96% seen once; the top ten hold 0.025% to 0.035%. Corrective cardiac surgery supplied the resected thymus tissue. All donors were healthy Finnish infants who were undergoing corrective surgery to treat congenital heart defects. Between the trimmed V and J ends, which lost 2 bases and 5 bases, there was a span of 19 bases. The length of the CDR3 is 17 residues. Germline values: CDR1 MGHDK, CDR2 SYGVNS. The chain carries TRBV25-1 and TRBJ2-1; the D gene is possibly TRBD1 (6 bases). The sample consisted of thymus tissue. This sequence was found in a boy less than two years old with a congenital heart defect but otherwise immunologically healthy. The CDR3 nucleotides read TGTGCCAGCAGTGAAGGTGGTGGGCAGGGGTCAAACAATGAGCAGTTCTTC. Amino acids: CASSEGGGQGSNNEQFF.